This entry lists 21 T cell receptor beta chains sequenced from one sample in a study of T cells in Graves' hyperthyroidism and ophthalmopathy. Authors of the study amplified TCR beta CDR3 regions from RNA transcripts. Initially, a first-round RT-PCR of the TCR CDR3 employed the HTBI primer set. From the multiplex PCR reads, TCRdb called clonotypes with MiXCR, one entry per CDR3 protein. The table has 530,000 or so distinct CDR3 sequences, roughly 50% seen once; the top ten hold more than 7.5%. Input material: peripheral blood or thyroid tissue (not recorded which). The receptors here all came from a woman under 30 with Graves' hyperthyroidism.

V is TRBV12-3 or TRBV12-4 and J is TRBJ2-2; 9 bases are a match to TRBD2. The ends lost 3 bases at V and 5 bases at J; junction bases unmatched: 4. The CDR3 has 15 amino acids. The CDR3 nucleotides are TGTGCCAGCAGTTTGGGTAGCGGGAGAACCGGGGAGCTGTTTTTT. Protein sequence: CASSLGSGRTGELFF.

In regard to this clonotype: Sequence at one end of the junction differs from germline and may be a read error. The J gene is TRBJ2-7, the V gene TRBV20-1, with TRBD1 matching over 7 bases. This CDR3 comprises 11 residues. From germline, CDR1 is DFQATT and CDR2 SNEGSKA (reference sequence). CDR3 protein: CSGTGSGELYF. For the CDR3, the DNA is TGCAGTGGGACAGGATCCGGGGAGCTGTACTTC.

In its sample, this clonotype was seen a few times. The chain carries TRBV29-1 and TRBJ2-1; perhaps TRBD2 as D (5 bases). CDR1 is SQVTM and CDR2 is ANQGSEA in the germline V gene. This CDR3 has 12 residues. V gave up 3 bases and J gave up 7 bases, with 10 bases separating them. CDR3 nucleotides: TGCAGCGTTGACGGACTGACAAATGAGCAGTTCTTC. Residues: CSVDGLTNEQFF.

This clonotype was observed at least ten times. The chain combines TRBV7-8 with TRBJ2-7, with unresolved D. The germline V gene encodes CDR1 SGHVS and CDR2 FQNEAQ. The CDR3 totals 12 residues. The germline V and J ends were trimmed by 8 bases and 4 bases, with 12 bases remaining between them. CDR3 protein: CASAEGMYEQYF. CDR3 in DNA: TGTGCCAGCGCGGAAGGGATGTACGAGCAGTACTTC.

CDR3 loop: CASTPGQVYGYTF. The DNA for the CDR3 is TGTGCCAGCACCCCCGGACAGGTTTATGGCTACACCTTC. The chain couples TRBV9 to TRBJ1-2; 7 bases align to TRBD1. There are 13 residues in the CDR3. With 6 bases clipped from V and 5 bases from J, the junction kept 7 bases outside the gene matches. CDR1 and CDR2 (germline): SGDLS, YYNGEE.

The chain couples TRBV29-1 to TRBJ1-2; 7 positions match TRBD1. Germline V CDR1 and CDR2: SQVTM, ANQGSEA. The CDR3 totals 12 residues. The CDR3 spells CSRQGDNYGYTF. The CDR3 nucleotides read TGCAGTCGACAGGGCGATAACTATGGCTACACCTTC.

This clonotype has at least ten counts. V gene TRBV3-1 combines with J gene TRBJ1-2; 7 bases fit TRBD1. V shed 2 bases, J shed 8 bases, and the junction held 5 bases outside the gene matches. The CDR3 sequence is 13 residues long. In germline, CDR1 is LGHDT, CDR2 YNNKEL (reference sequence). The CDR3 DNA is TGTGCCAGCAGCCAAAGGGGGCGAAACGGCTACACCTTC. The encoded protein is CASSQRGRNGYTF.

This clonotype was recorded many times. The CDR3 here is CAIGGIGGHEQYF. CDR3 DNA: TGTGCCATCGGAGGGATCGGGGGGCACGAGCAGTACTTC. The chain links TRBV10-3 to TRBJ2-7, with a tentative D call TRBD2 (7 bases). Between the trimmed V and J ends, which lost 8 bases and 5 bases, there was a span of 16 bases. The length of the CDR3 is 13 residues. Germline CDR1 reads ENHRY; CDR2 reads SYGVKD.

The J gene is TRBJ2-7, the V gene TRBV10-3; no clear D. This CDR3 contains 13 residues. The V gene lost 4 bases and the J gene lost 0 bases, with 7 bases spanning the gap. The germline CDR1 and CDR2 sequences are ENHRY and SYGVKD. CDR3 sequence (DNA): TGTGCCATCAGTGGACATACCTCCTACGAGCAGTACTTC. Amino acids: CAISGHTSYEQYF.

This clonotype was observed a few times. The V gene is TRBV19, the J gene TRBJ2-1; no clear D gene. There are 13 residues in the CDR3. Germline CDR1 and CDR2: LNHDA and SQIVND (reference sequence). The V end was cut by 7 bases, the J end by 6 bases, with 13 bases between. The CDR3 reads CASTPHSANEQFF. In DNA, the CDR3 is TGTGCCAGTACCCCTCACAGTGCCAATGAGCAGTTCTTC.

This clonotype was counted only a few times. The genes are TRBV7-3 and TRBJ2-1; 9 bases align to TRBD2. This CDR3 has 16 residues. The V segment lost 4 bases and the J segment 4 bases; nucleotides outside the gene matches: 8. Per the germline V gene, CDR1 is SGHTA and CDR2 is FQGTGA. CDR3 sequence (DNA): TGTGCCAGCAGCTCCTCGGCGGGAGGGCTATACAATGAGCAGTTCTTC. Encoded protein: CASSSSAGGLYNEQFF.

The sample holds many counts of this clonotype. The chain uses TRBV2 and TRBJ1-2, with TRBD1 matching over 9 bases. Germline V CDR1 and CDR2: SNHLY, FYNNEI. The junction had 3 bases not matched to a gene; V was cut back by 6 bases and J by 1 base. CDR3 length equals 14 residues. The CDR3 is CASRRDRDNYGYTF. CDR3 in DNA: TGTGCCAGCAGACGGGACAGGGATAACTATGGCTACACCTTC.

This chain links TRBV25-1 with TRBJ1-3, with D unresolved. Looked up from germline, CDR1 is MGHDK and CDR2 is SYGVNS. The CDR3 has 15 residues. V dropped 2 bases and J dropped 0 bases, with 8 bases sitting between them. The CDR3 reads CASSEQLGSGNTIYF. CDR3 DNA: TGTGCCAGCAGTGAACAGCTTGGCTCTGGAAACACCATATATTTT. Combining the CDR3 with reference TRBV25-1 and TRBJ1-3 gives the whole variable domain EADIYQTPRYLVIGTGKKITLECSQTMGHDKMYWYQQDPGMELHLIHYSYGVNSTEKGDLSSESTVSRIRTEHFPLTLESARPSHTSQYLCASSEQLGSGNTIYFGEGSWLTVV.

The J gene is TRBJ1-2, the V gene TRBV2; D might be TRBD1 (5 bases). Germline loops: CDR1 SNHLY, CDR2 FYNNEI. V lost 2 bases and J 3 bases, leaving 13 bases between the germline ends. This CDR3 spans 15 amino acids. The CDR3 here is CASSENMGRDYGYTF. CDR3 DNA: TGTGCCAGCAGTGAAAATATGGGCAGGGACTATGGCTACACCTTC.

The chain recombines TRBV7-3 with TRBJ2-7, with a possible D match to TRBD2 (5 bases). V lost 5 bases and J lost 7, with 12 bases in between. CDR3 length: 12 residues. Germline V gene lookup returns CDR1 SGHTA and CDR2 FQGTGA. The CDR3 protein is CASSNVRDEQYF. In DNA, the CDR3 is TGTGCCAGCAGCAACGTCCGGGATGAGCAGTACTTC. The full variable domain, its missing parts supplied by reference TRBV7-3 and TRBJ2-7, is GAGVSQTPSNKVTEKGKYVELRCDPISGHTALYWYRQSLGQGPEFLIYFQGTGAADDSGLPNDRFFAVRPEGSVSTLKIQRTERGDSAVYLCASSNVRDEQYFGPGTRLTVT.

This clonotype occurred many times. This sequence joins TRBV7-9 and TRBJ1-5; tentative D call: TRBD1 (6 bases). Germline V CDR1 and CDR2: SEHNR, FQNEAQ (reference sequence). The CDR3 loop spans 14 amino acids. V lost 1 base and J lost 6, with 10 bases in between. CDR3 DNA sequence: TGTGCCAGCAGCTTAGGGGGGCGAAGTCAGCCCCAGCATTTT. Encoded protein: CASSLGGRSQPQHF.

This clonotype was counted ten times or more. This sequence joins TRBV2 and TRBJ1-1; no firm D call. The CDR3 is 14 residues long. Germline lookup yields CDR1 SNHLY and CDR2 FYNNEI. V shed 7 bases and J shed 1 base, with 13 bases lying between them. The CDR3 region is CASISERANTEAFF. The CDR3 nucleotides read TGTGCCAGCATCTCTGAGCGGGCGAACACTGAAGCTTTCTTT.

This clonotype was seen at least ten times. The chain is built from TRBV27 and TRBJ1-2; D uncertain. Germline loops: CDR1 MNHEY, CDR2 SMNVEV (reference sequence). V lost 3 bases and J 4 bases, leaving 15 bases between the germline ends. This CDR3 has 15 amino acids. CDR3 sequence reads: CASSLIFGGTYGYTF. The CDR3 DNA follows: TGTGCCAGCAGTTTGATCTTTGGCGGAACCTATGGCTACACCTTC.

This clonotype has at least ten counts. The CDR3: CASSFMEGDSNYGYTF. The DNA for the CDR3 is TGTGCCAGCAGCTTTATGGAGGGGGATTCTAACTATGGCTACACCTTC. J is TRBJ1-2 and V is TRBV7-9; a possible D gene is TRBD1 (6 bases). There are 16 residues in the CDR3. V gave up 3 bases and J gave up 0 bases, with 14 bases separating them. Germline CDR1 is SEHNR and CDR2 is FQNEAQ (reference sequence).

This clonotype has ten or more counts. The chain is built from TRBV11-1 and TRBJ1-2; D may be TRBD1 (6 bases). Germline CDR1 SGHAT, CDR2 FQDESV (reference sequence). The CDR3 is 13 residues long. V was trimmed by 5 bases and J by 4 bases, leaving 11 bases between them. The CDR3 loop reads CASSTGQIYGYTF. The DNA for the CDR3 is TGTGCCAGCAGCACCGGACAGATCTATGGCTACACCTTC.

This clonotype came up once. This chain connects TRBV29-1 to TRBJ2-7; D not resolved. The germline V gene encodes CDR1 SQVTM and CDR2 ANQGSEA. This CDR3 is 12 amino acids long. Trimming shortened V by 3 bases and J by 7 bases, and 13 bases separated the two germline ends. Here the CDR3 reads CSVDGLYNEQYF. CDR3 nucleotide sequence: TGCAGCGTTGACGGGCTCTACAATGAGCAGTACTTC.